This TCR beta chain was captured in a study of OX40 agonist ivuxolimab in advanced cancers. Study in general: Patients got intravenous ivuxolimab at 0.01 to 10 mg/kg every 2 weeks.

Using immunoSEQ multiplex PCR, the repertoire was profiled, and TCRdb retains in-frame clones only, with some absent. The sample records 55,000 to 60,000 clones, around four fifths being singletons. The receptor was isolated from an adult with an advanced solid tumor such as melanoma, head and neck, liver or kidney cancer. The sample here was CD4+ or CD8+ T cells sorted from blood, taken in a trial of the OX40 agonist ivuxolimab.

The CDR3 reads CASSFLLSSYEQYF. The CDR3 DNA sequence: TGTGCCAGCAGCTTTCTCCTGAGCTCCTACGAGCAGTACTTC. J is TRBJ2-7 and V is TRBV5-5; unclear D gene. The CDR3 length is 14 residues. Looked up from germline, CDR1 is SGHKS and CDR2 is YYEKEE (reference sequence). V lost 2 bases and J lost 0, with 9 bases in between.